Presented here are 25 T cell receptor beta chains from one specimen sequenced in a study of cytomegalovirus exposure and HLA in healthy donors. The PCR employed 60 Vbeta primers together with 13 Jbeta primers. Assay: immunoSEQ multiplex PCR; the TCRdb copy retains only in-frame clones and omits some. The sample records some 120,000 clones, approximately 80% being singletons. Sequencing was performed on PBMCs. The receptors here all came from a man in his forties in good health and CMV-seropositive.

This chain uses TRBV6-1 with TRBJ2-3; D not certain. Trimming cost V 8 bases and J 1 base, with 16 bases left between them. The CDR3 has 15 residues. Germline V gene lookup returns CDR1 MNHNS and CDR2 SASEGT. The CDR3 bases are TGTGCCAGCGTCTCGGCCTGGGCTGGCACAGATACGCAGTATTTT. This encodes CASVSAWAGTDTQYF.

This chain joins TRBV5-1 and TRBJ2-1; a possible D gene is TRBD1 (7 bases). Trimming removed 4 bases from V and 9 bases from J, with 23 bases in between. Germline loops: CDR1 SGHRS, CDR2 YFSETQ. The CDR3 spans 16 residues. CDR3 region: CASSVVTGLQGGEQFF. CDR3 nucleotide sequence: TGCGCCAGCAGCGTGGTGACGGGACTGCAGGGGGGTGAGCAGTTCTTC.

This chain uses TRBV29-1 with TRBJ1-1; D may be TRBD1 (6 bases). CDR3 length: 15 amino acids. Germline CDR1 and CDR2: SQVTM and ANQGSEA. V lost 5 bases, J lost 4 bases, and 20 bases lay in between. For the CDR3, the DNA is TGCAGCGTTACTCCGGAGACAGGTGTGTTCACTGAAGCTTTCTTT. It yields the protein CSVTPETGVFTEAFF.

The chain joins TRBV6-4 to TRBJ2-1, with TRBD2 as a possible D gene (6 bases). The CDR3 is made up of 14 amino acids. The V and J ends lost 0 bases and 6 bases respectively, with 9 bases between them. The V gene's germline CDR1 is MRHNA and CDR2 SNTAGT. The CDR3: CASSDSGGSNEQFF. CDR3 sequence (DNA): TGTGCCAGCAGTGACTCTGGGGGGAGCAATGAGCAGTTCTTC.

This chain links TRBV5-1 with TRBJ2-3; 7 positions match TRBD2. With V trimmed by 4 bases and J by 2 bases, 13 bases remained unmatched. Germline assignment: CDR1 SGHRS and CDR2 YFSETQ. The CDR3 consists of 17 residues. The CDR3 protein is CASSPVAGRANTDTQYF. CDR3 in DNA: TGCGCCAGCAGCCCTGTGGCGGGGAGGGCAAACACAGATACGCAGTATTTT.

This chain uses TRBV7-2 with TRBJ1-2; D is unresolved. Germline CDR1 reads SGHTA; CDR2 reads FQGNSA. The CDR3 is 14 amino acids. Trimming took 1 base from V and 6 from J, leaving 12 bases between them. The CDR3 region has the DNA TGTGCCAGCAGCTTAGATTTAATGGCAGATGGCTACACCTTC. This encodes CASSLDLMADGYTF.

CDR3 nucleotide sequence: TGCACCAGCAGCTTGGCGGGGGACTACAATGAGCAGTTCTTC. It encodes CTSSLAGDYNEQFF. The V call is TRBV1, the J call TRBJ2-1; TRBD2 was called by the table and not checked on the DNA. TRBV1 is listed as a pseudogene. This CDR3 is 14 amino acids long.

The CDR3 sequence: CASRRTGGETQYF. CDR3 nucleotide sequence: TGCGCCAGCAGGAGGACAGGGGGGGAGACCCAGTACTTC. J is TRBJ2-5 and V is TRBV5-1; TRBD1 matches 10 bases. Trimming removed 5 bases from V and 5 bases from J; junction bases left unmatched: 3. Looked up from germline, CDR1 is SGHRS and CDR2 is YFSETQ. CDR3 length: 13 residues.

The V gene is TRBV20-1, the J gene TRBJ2-7; no reliable D call. The CDR3 totals 11 residues. The V gene's germline CDR1 is DFQATT and CDR2 SNEGSKA (reference sequence). V lost 5 bases, J lost 6 bases, and 11 bases lay in between. This CDR3 is CSALSAPEQYF. In DNA form, the CDR3 reads TGCAGTGCTCTCTCCGCGCCCGAGCAGTACTTC.

V gene TRBV19 combines with J gene TRBJ2-7, with D perhaps TRBD1 (6 bases). There are 14 residues in the CDR3. The ends were cut back, 6 bases at V and 4 bases at J, with 16 bases in the middle. Per germline, CDR1 LNHDA and CDR2 SQIVND (reference sequence). This chain's CDR3 is CASSPGTSPYEQYF. CDR3 sequence (DNA): TGTGCCAGTAGCCCCGGGACAAGTCCGTACGAGCAGTACTTC.

CDR3 region: CASSAGQETQYF. The CDR3 DNA is TGTGCCAGCAGTGCAGGACAAGAGACCCAGTACTTC. The rearrangement links TRBV2 to TRBJ2-5; D call uncertain. The CDR3 is 12 residues long. Between the trimmed V and J ends, which lost 4 bases and 2 bases, there was a span of 5 bases. Germline loops: CDR1 SNHLY, CDR2 FYNNEI.

This rearrangement joins TRBV27 to TRBJ2-5, with a weak D call TRBD2 (7 bases). The CDR3 consists of 13 residues. V lost 2 bases and J lost 5, with 9 bases in between. Germline loops: CDR1 MNHEY, CDR2 SMNVEV (reference sequence). The CDR3 region has the DNA TGTGCCAGCAGTTTAAGGGGGGGGGAGACCCAGTACTTC. Residues: CASSLRGGETQYF.

This rearrangement joins TRBV6-4 to TRBJ2-1; 11 nucleotides match TRBD2. This CDR3 contains 16 residues. V shed 5 bases, J shed 7 bases, and the junction held 10 bases outside the gene matches. CDR1 is MRHNA, CDR2 SNTAGT, per germline. CDR3 nucleotides: TGTGCCAGCAGTATTCATAGCGGGGGGGCAGTAAATGAGCAGTTCTTC. Residues: CASSIHSGGAVNEQFF.

The genes are TRBV7-8 and TRBJ1-6; possibly TRBD1 for D (6 bases). The ends were cut back, 1 base at V and 0 bases at J, with 13 bases in the middle. CDR1 is SGHVS, CDR2 FQNEAQ, per germline. The CDR3 has 18 amino acids. CDR3 DNA sequence: TGTGCCAGCAGCTTAGAAGCAGGGGTTCTCTCCTATAATTCACCCCTCCACTTT. This sequence encodes CASSLEAGVLSYNSPLHF.

The rearrangement uses TRBV6-5 and TRBJ1-2; D perhaps matches TRBD1 (5 bases). The V gene's germline CDR1 is MNHEY and CDR2 SVGAGI. Trimming left V 7 bases short and J 3 bases short, with 15 bases between. This CDR3 has 14 amino acids. For the CDR3, the DNA is TGTGCCAGCACCGCCTCTGGGGGGGACTATGGCTACACCTTC. Protein product: CASTASGGDYGYTF.

The chain carries TRBV6-5 and TRBJ1-5; possibly TRBD1 for D (5 bases). Germline V gene lookup returns CDR1 MNHEY and CDR2 SVGAGI. V shed 7 bases and J shed 7 bases, with 17 bases lying between them. This CDR3 has 14 residues. Here the CDR3 reads CASNKLGGDQPQHF. The CDR3 DNA reads as TGTGCCAGCAATAAACTAGGAGGGGACCAGCCCCAGCATTTT.

The chain uses TRBV19 and TRBJ1-3; D is undetermined. Trimming shortened V by 6 bases and J by 2 bases, and 5 bases separated the two germline ends. Germline V CDR1 and CDR2: LNHDA, SQIVND (reference sequence). The length of the CDR3 is 12 residues. The CDR3 DNA follows: TGTGCCAGTAGGTCAGCTGGAAACACCATATATTTT. Its translation: CASRSAGNTIYF.

This clone was recorded a few times. The rearrangement links TRBV5-5 to TRBJ2-7; D perhaps matches TRBD1 (6 bases). In germline, CDR1 is SGHKS, CDR2 YYEKEE (reference sequence). The CDR3 runs 15 residues. Trimming removed 2 bases from V and 2 bases from J, with 14 bases in between. Written as DNA, the CDR3 is TGTGCCAGCAGCTTCCGACAGGTTCCGCCCTACGAGCAGTACTTC. This encodes CASSFRQVPPYEQYF.

The genes are TRBV28 and TRBJ2-5, with D hard to call. Judging by the DNA end, TRBJ2-7 fits better; the J call may be wrong. Germline V CDR1 and CDR2: MDHEN, SYDVKM. The CDR3 extends over 13 amino acids. In DNA, the CDR3 is TGTGCCAGCAGTTTATCGCCAACTTACGAGCAGTACTTC. Translating it yields CASSLSPTYEQYF.

The chain employs TRBV5-4 and TRBJ2-1, with 14 bases matching TRBD2. V shed 0 bases and J 2 bases; nucleotides not matched to a gene: 1. This CDR3 has 17 amino acids. Germline CDR1 SGHNT, CDR2 YYREEE (reference sequence). The CDR3 here is CASSLGLAGGTYNEQFF. The CDR3 DNA reads TGTGCCAGCAGCTTGGGACTAGCGGGGGGGACCTACAATGAGCAGTTCTTC. The variable domain in full, completed from reference TRBV5-4 and TRBJ2-1, reads ETGVTQSPTHLIKTRGQQVTLRCSSQSGHNTVSWYQQALGQGPQFIFQYYREEENGRGNFPPRFSGLQFPNYSSELNVNALELDDSALYLCASSLGLAGGTYNEQFFGPGTRLTVL.

This clone was detected once. This chain joins TRBV6-4 and TRBJ2-1; TRBD2 agrees at 7 bases. The CDR3 runs 15 residues. Germline CDR1 MRHNA, CDR2 SNTAGT. Trimming removed 2 bases from V and 3 bases from J; junction bases left unmatched: 4. The DNA of the CDR3 is TGTGCCAGCAGTGACAGGGGCGGGGGCTACAATGAGCAGTTCTTC. This sequence encodes CASSDRGGGYNEQFF.

The J gene is TRBJ2-2, the V gene TRBV28; D is possibly TRBD2 (5 bases). Germline CDR1 is MDHEN and CDR2 is SYDVKM. Trimming left V 4 bases short and J 6 bases short, with 18 bases between. The CDR3 totals 16 residues. The CDR3 protein is CASSSGWRGLSGELFF. CDR3 nucleotides: TGTGCCAGCAGTTCCGGGTGGAGAGGGTTGTCCGGGGAGCTGTTTTTT.

CDR3: CASSLKGAGQGRQPQHF. The CDR3 DNA sequence: TGTGCCAGCAGTTTAAAGGGGGCCGGACAGGGAAGACAGCCCCAGCATTTT. This sequence joins TRBV28 and TRBJ1-5, with 8 bases matching TRBD1. Germline loops: CDR1 MDHEN, CDR2 SYDVKM. The CDR3 is made up of 17 amino acids. V lost 2 bases to trimming and J lost 7 bases; unmatched junction nucleotides: 13.

V gene TRBV5-4 combines with J gene TRBJ2-1; 10 nucleotides align to TRBD2. V lost 4 bases, J lost 0 bases, and 10 bases stayed unmatched. The CDR3 is made up of 18 amino acids. The germline V gene has CDR1 SGHNT and CDR2 YYREEE (reference sequence). DNA for the CDR3: TGTGCCAGCAGCCCGGGTGGAGCGGGGGGGAGCTCCTACAATGAGCAGTTCTTC. This sequence encodes CASSPGGAGGSSYNEQFF.

J is TRBJ2-5 and V is TRBV7-2; 7 bases are a match to TRBD1. The V segment lost 8 bases and the J segment 5 bases; nucleotides outside the gene matches: 11. The CDR3 sequence is 14 residues long. Germline-derived CDR1 and CDR2 are SGHTA and FQGNSA. The chain's CDR3 is CASRQRGQRETQYF. CDR3 DNA: TGTGCCAGCCGCCAGAGGGGGCAGAGGGAGACCCAGTACTTC.